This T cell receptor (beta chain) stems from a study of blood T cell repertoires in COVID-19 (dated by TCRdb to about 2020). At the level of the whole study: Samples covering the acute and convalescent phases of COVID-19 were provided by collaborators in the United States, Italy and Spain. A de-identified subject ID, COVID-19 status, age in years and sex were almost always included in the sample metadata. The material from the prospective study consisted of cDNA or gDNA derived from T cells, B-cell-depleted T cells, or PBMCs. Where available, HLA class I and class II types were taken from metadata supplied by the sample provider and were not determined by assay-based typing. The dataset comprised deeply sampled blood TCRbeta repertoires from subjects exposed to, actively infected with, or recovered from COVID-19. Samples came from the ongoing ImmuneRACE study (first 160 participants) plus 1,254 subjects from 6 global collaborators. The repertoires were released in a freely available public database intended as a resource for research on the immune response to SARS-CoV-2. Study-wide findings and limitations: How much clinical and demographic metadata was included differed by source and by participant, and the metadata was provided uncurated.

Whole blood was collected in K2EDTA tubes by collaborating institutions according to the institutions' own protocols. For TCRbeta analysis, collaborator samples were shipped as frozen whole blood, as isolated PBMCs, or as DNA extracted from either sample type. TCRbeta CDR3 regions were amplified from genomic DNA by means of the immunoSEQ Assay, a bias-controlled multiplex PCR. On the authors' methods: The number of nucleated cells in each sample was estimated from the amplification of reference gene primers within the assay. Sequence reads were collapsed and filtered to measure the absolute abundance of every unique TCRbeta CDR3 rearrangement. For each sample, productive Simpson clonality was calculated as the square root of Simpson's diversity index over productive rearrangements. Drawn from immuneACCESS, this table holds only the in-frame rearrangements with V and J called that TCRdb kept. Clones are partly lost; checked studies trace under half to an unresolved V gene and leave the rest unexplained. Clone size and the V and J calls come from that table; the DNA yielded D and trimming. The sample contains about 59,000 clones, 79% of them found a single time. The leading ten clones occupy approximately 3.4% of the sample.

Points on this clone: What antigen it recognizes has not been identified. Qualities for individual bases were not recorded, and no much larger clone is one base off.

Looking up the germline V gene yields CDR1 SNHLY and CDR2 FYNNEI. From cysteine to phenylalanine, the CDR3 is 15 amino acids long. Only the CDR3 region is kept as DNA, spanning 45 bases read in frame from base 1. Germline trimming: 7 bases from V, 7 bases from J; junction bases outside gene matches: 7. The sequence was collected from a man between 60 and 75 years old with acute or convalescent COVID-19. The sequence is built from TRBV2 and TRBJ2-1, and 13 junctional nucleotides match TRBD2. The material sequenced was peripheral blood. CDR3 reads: CASTLGLAGENEQFF. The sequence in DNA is TGTGCCAGCACCCTTGGACTAGCGGGAGAGAATGAGCAGTTCTTC.